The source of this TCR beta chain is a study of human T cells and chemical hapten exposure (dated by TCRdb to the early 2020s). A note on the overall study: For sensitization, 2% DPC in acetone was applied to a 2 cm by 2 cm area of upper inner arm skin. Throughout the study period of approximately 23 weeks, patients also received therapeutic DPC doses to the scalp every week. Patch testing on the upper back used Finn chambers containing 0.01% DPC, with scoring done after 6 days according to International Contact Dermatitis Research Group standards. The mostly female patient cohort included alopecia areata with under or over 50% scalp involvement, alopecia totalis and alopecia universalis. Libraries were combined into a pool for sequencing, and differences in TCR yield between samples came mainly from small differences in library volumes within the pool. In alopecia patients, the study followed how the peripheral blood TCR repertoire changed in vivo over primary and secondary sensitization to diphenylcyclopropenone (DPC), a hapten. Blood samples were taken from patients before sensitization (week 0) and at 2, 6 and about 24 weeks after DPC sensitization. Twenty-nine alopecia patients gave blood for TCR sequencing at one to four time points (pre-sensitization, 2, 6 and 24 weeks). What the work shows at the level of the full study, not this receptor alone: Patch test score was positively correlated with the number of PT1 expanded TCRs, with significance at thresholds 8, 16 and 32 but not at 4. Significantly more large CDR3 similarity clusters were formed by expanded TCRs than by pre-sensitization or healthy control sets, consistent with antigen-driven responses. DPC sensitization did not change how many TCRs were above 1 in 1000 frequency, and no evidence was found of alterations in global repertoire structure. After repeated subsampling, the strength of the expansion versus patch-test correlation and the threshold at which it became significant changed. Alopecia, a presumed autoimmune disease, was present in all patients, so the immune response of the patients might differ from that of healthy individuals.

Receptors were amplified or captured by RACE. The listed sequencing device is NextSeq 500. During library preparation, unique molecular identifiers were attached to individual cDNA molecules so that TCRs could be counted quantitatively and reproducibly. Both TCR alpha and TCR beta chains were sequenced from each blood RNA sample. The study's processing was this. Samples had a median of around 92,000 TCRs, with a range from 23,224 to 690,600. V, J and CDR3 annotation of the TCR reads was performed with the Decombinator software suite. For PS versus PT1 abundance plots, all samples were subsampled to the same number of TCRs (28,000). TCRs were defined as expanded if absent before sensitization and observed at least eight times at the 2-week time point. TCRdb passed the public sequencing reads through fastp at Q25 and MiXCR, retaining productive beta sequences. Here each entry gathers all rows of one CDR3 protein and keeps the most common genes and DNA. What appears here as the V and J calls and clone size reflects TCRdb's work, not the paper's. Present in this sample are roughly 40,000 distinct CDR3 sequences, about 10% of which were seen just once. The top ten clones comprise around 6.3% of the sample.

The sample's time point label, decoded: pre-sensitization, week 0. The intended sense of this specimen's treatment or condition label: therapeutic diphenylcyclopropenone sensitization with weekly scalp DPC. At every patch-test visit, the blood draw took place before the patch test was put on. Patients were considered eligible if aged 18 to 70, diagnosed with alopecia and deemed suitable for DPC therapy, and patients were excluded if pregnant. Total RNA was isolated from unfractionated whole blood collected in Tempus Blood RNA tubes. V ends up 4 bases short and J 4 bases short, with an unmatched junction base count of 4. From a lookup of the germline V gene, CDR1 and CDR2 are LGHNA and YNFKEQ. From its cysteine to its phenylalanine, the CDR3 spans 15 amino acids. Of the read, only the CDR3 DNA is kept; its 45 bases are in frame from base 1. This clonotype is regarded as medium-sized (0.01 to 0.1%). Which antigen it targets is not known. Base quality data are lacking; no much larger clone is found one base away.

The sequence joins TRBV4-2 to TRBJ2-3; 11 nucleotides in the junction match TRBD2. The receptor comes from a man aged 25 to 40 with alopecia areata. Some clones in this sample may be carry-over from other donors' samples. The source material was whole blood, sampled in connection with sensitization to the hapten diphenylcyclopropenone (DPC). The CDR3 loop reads CASSPTSGIADTQYF. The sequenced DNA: TGTGCCAGCAGCCCGACTAGCGGGATTGCAGATACGCAGTATTTT.